A single sample is the source of the 20 T cell receptor beta chains below, sequenced in a study of Ad26.COV2.S vaccination and SARS-CoV-2 variants. Repertoires were generated with immunoSEQ multiplex PCR, while TCRdb's copy carries only in-frame clones and drops some. The sample consists of 300,000 to 400,000 clones, approximately 86% of them appearing once. Treatment specified: some 20 received Ad26.COV2.S at low or high dose, single or two shots; 5 received placebo; per-sample allocation not given. Sampling happened 63 days after the first vaccine or placebo injection. Sample: peripheral blood, taken in a trial of Ad26.COV2.S vaccine versus placebo. These receptors were collected from a person aged 18-60 years who received the Ad26.COV2.S COVID-19 vaccine or a placebo.

This sequence joins TRBV3-1 (or the pseudogene TRBV3-2) and TRBJ1-1; perhaps TRBD1 as D (6 bases). The CDR3 spans 17 residues. Per germline, CDR1 LGHDT and CDR2 YNNKEL (reference sequence). V lost 2 bases and J 5 bases, leaving 21 bases between the germline ends. As DNA, the CDR3 is TGTGCCAGCAGCCAAAAAACCGGGGGGCCTAGGAGTACTGAAGCTTTCTTT. Translating it yields CASSQKTGGPRSTEAFF.

The chain recombines TRBV7-9 with TRBJ2-7, with 7 bases aligning to TRBD1. In germline, CDR1 is SEHNR, CDR2 FQNEAQ (reference sequence). The CDR3 has 16 amino acids. The V and J ends lost 5 bases and 3 bases, in that order; junction bases with no gene match: 13. CDR3 sequence reads: CASSPRPGTEDYEQYF. The CDR3 nucleotides are TGTGCCAGCAGCCCACGGCCCGGGACAGAAGACTACGAGCAGTACTTC.

The chain is built from TRBV12-3 or TRBV12-4 and TRBJ2-7, with a tentative D call TRBD2 (5 bases). This CDR3 is 12 amino acids long. V shed 6 bases and J shed 8 bases, with 14 bases lying between them. CDR3 protein: CASSPRGTQQYF. The CDR3 DNA is TGTGCCAGCAGCCCTCGGGGTACCCAGCAGTACTTC.

The chain carries TRBV10-1 and TRBJ1-1; D is uncertain. Per germline, CDR1 WNHNN and CDR2 SYGVQD (reference sequence). Trimming removed 2 bases from V and 0 bases from J, with 4 bases in between. This CDR3 is 13 amino acids long. CDR3 DNA sequence: TGCGCCAGCAGTGAGACATTGAACACTGAAGCTTTCTTT. It is translated as CASSETLNTEAFF.

J is TRBJ1-4 and V is TRBV19, with D maybe TRBD1 (6 bases). V was pared by 5 bases and J by 0 bases, with 13 bases between. CDR1 LNHDA and CDR2 SQIVND come from the germline V gene (reference sequence). CDR3 length: 16 amino acids. CDR3 DNA sequence: TGTGCCAGTAGTGGGGGCCGGGCTGCAACTAATGAAAAACTGTTTTTT. Translation: CASSGGRAATNEKLFF.

The chain has TRBV24-1 and TRBJ2-2; no firm D call. Germline V gives CDR1 KGHDR, CDR2 SFDVKD. This CDR3 is built from 14 residues. The germline V and J ends were trimmed by 5 bases and 1 base, with 7 bases remaining between them. CDR3 residues: CATSALGNTGELFF. CDR3 sequence (DNA): TGTGCCACCAGTGCCTTGGGGAACACCGGGGAGCTGTTTTTT.

The rearrangement links TRBV5-5 to TRBJ1-2; weak D call: TRBD1 (6 bases). The CDR3 loop spans 13 amino acids. Trimming took 4 bases from V and 4 from J, leaving 11 bases between them. Germline assignment: CDR1 SGHKS and CDR2 YYEKEE (reference sequence). CDR3 amino acids: CASSLQGTYGYTF. Written as DNA, the CDR3 is TGTGCCAGCAGCCTACAGGGTACCTATGGCTACACCTTC.

J is TRBJ2-3 and V is TRBV2; no definite D call. V lost 4 bases, J lost 4 bases, and 15 bases lay in between. Germline CDR1 is SNHLY and CDR2 is FYNNEI. This CDR3 region has 15 residues. The CDR3 region is CASSGTLAGADTQYF. DNA of the CDR3: TGTGCCAGCAGTGGGACCCTGGCCGGAGCAGATACGCAGTATTTT.

This clone was found once. V usage is TRBV6-5 and J usage is TRBJ2-3; 9 positions agree with TRBD1. The CDR3 contains 13 residues. CDR1 and CDR2 from the germline V gene are MNHEY and SVGAGI. V trimming: 4 bases; J trimming: 5 bases; junction bases outside the gene matches: 1. CDR3 nucleotide sequence: TGTGCCAGCAGTTGGACAGGGGTAGATACGCAGTATTTT. It encodes CASSWTGVDTQYF.

The gene calls are TRBV12-3 or TRBV12-4 and TRBJ1-5; the match to TRBD1 covers 8 bases. The CDR3 sequence is 13 residues long. With V trimmed by 8 bases and J by 5 bases, 5 bases remained unmatched. The CDR3 DNA reads TGTGCCAGCGGAACAGGGGGTTATCAGCCCCAGCATTTT. Amino acid sequence: CASGTGGYQPQHF.

The CDR3 loop is CASSPSTGVYTDTQYF. In DNA form, the CDR3 reads TGCGCCAGCAGCCCGTCGACAGGGGTCTACACAGATACGCAGTATTTT. This sequence joins TRBV4-1 and TRBJ2-3; 8 bases are shared with TRBD1. The ends lost 4 bases at V and 2 bases at J; junction bases unmatched: 8. The germline V gene has CDR1 MGHRA and CDR2 YSYEKL. There are 16 residues in the CDR3.

The chain joins TRBV4-1 to TRBJ2-4; 11 nucleotides line up with TRBD2. Per germline, CDR1 MGHRA and CDR2 YSYEKL. CDR3 length: 16 residues. Trimming cost V 3 bases and J 6 bases; bases outside gene matches: 7. The CDR3 reads CASSQSSGGARNIQYF. CDR3 nucleotides: TGCGCCAGCAGCCAGAGTAGCGGGGGGGCGAGAAACATTCAGTACTTC.

The genes are TRBV5-6 and TRBJ2-5; maybe TRBD2 (5 bases). Trimming removed 4 bases from V and 2 bases from J, with 12 bases in between. CDR1 and CDR2 (germline): SGHDT, YYEEEE. This CDR3 has 14 residues. The CDR3 DNA reads TGTGCCAGCAGCGGCCGGGGAAGACAAGAGACCCAGTACTTC. This gives the protein CASSGRGRQETQYF.

The chain couples TRBV28 to TRBJ1-3; D may be TRBD1 (5 bases). The germline V gene encodes CDR1 MDHEN and CDR2 SYDVKM. The length of the CDR3 is 14 residues. V lost 2 bases and J 4 bases, leaving 9 bases between the germline ends. This CDR3 is CASSLQTAGNTIYF. The CDR3 nucleotides read TGTGCCAGCAGTTTACAGACAGCCGGAAACACCATATATTTT. The full variable domain, rest sourced from reference TRBV28 and TRBJ1-3, is DVKVTQSSRYLVKRTGEKVFLECVQDMDHENMFWYRQDPGLGLRLIYFSYDVKMKEKGDIPEGYSVSREKKERFSLILESASTNQTSMYLCASSLQTAGNTIYFGEGSWLTVV.

V is TRBV19 and J is TRBJ1-1, with 7 bases aligning to TRBD1. The germline CDR1 and CDR2 sequences are LNHDA and SQIVND (reference sequence). CDR3 size: 15 residues. J lost 1 base, V lost 5 bases, and 7 bases had no gene match. The CDR3 sequence: CASSPRTGRNTEAFF. DNA for the CDR3: TGTGCCAGTAGTCCAAGGACAGGCAGGAACACTGAAGCTTTCTTT.

The chain recombines TRBV19 with TRBJ2-1; 9 bases agree with TRBD2. Trimming cost V 10 bases and J 7 bases; bases outside gene matches: 11. Looked up from germline, CDR1 is LNHDA and CDR2 is SQIVND (reference sequence). The CDR3 has 14 residues. CDR3 sequence reads: CATESGRIGNEQFF. The CDR3 DNA reads TGTGCCACCGAAAGCGGGAGGATAGGGAATGAGCAGTTCTTC.

V and J are TRBV28 and TRBJ2-7; D might be TRBD1 or TRBD2, each matching 5 bases. In germline, CDR1 is MDHEN, CDR2 SYDVKM. The ends were cut back, 8 bases at V and 2 bases at J, with 22 bases in the middle. The CDR3 runs to 16 residues. In DNA form, the CDR3 reads TGTGCCAGCCGCTCCCCCCACGGGGTGGGGGCCTACGAGCAGTACTTC. Translated, it gives CASRSPHGVGAYEQYF. Full variable domain (remainder filled in from reference TRBV28 and TRBJ2-7): DVKVTQSSRYLVKRTGEKVFLECVQDMDHENMFWYRQDPGLGLRLIYFSYDVKMKEKGDIPEGYSVSREKKERFSLILESASTNQTSMYLCASRSPHGVGAYEQYFGPGTRLTVT.

The chain is built from TRBV5-8 and TRBJ2-3; TRBD2 might be the D (6 bases). V lost 3 bases, J lost 0 bases, and 14 bases lay in between. This CDR3 is 16 amino acids long. Germline CDR1 reads SGHTS; CDR2 reads YDEGEE. CDR3: CASSYAGTSSTDTQYF. CDR3 DNA sequence: TGTGCCAGCAGCTATGCCGGTACTAGCAGCACAGATACGCAGTATTTT.

This chain links TRBV6-1 with TRBJ1-5; 8 bases fit TRBD1. This CDR3 has 14 residues. Germline V gene sequence: CDR1 MNHNS, CDR2 SASEGT. Trimming removed 1 base from V and 6 bases from J; junction bases left unmatched: 2. CDR3: CASSEVQGGQPQHF. The CDR3 bases are TGTGCCAGCAGTGAAGTACAGGGGGGTCAGCCCCAGCATTTT.

J is TRBJ1-1 and V is TRBV7-9; D remains ambiguous. CDR3 length: 13 residues. The V end was cut by 5 bases, the J end by 5 bases, with 12 bases between. Germline V gene data show CDR1 as SEHNR and CDR2 as FQNEAQ (reference sequence). The CDR3 coding sequence is TGTGCCAGCAGCCCAAACACGGGGACTGAAGCTTTCTTT. Residues: CASSPNTGTEAFF.